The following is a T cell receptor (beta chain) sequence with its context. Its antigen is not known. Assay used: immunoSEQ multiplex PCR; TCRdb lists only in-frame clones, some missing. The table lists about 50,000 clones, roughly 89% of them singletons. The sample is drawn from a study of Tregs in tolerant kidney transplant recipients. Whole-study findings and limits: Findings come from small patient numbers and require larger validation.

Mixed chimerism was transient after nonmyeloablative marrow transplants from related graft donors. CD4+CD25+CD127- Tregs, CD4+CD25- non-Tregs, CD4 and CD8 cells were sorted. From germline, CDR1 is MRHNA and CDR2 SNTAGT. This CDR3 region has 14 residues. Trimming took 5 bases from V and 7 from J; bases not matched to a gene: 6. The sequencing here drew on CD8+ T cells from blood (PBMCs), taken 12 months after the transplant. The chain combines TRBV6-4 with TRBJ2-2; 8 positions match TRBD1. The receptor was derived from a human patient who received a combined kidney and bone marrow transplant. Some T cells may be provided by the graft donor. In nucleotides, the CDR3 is TGTGCCAGCAGTAGGGGACAGGCGAGCGGGGAGCTGTTTTTT. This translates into CASSRGQASGELFF.